This TCR beta chain was sequenced for a study of low-dose radiotherapy and immunotherapy resistance in tumors. The CDR3 sequence is 15 residues long. The V gene's germline CDR1 is LNHDA and CDR2 SQIVND (reference sequence). V dropped 7 bases and J dropped 2; count of bases not matched to a gene: 4. It was with a constant-region primer and a V-primer adapter that TCRs were amplified over around 19 PCR cycles. TCRdb independently ran MiXCR on the reads; one entry per CDR3 protein. The table lists tens of thousands of distinct CDR3 sequences, over 9.5% of them singletons. Time point reported: before trial treatment. At least ten counts were recorded for this clonotype.

Sequences were derived from PBMCs, sampled before treatment. This receptor was obtained from a female donor with ovarian cancer. The chain carries TRBV19 and TRBJ2-6, with 8 bases aligning to TRBD1. Here the CDR3 reads CASTDRGPGANVLTF. CDR3 nucleotide sequence: TGTGCCAGTACCGACAGGGGCCCTGGGGCCAACGTCCTGACTTTC. The complete variable domain, with remaining parts taken from reference TRBV19 and TRBJ2-6, reads DGGITQSPKYLFRKEGQNVTLSCEQNLNHDAMYWYRQDPGQGLRLIYYSQIVNDFQKGDIAEGYSVSREKKESFPLTVTSAQKNPTAFYLCASTDRGPGANVLTFGAGSRLTVL.